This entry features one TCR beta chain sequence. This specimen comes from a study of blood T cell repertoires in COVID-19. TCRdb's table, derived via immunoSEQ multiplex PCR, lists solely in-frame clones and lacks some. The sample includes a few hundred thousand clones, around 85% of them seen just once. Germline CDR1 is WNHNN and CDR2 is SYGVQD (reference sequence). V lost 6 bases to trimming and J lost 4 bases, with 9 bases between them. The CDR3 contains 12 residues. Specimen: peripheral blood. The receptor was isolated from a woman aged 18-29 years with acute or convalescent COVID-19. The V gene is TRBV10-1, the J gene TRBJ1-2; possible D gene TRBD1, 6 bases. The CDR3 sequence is CASSRGSYGYTF. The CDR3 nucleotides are TGCGCCAGCAGCAGGGGCAGCTATGGCTACACCTTC.